Each of the 10 T cell receptor beta chains below was sequenced from the same sample in a study of vaccination effects on CD4 cells after COVID-19 (dated by TCRdb to about 2022). Library prep was done by the immunoSEQ multiplex PCR assay. TCRdb stores this immuneACCESS table with in-frame sequences only. Part of the clones is absent; in the studies checked, under half of the shortfall reflects unresolved V genes, and no reason is known for the rest. This sample has approximately 30,000 clones in its table, and about two thirds of those were observed once. In total, the top ten clones hold roughly 8.4% of the sample. In the ViraFEST assay, PBMC were stimulated with viral peptide pools, and antigen-specific CD4+ T cell clonotypes were then identified by expansion using TCR sequencing. After 10 days of culture, CD4+ T cells were isolated with the EasySep CD4+ T cell isolation kit. Each participant got two doses of an mRNA SARS-CoV-2 vaccine, either BNT162b2 or mRNA-1273.

The antigens these receptors bind are not known. The sequencing used CD4+ T cells from PBMCs cultured with SARS-CoV-2 spike peptides, collected after COVID-19 vaccination. The meaning of the sample's cell subset or site label: SARS-CoV-2 spike overlapping peptide pool stimulation. These receptors all stem from a human donor who received a COVID-19 vaccine.

The chain carries TRBV7-6 and TRBJ1-3; 11 bases match TRBD1. The CDR3 consists of 16 residues. The junction had 6 bases not matched to a gene; V was cut back by 5 bases and J by 3 bases. Germline CDR1 reads SGHVS; CDR2 reads FNYEAQ. The CDR3 loop is CASSPRTGGFGNTIYF. In DNA form, the CDR3 reads TGTGCCAGCAGCCCCAGGACAGGGGGCTTTGGAAACACCATATATTTT.

The V and J genes are TRBV7-7 and TRBJ2-3, with TRBD2 matching 11 bases. The CDR3 is made up of 16 amino acids. The germline CDR1 and CDR2 sequences are SSHAT and FNYEAQ (reference sequence). The junction had 5 bases not matched to a gene; V was cut back by 5 bases and J by 1 base. As DNA, the CDR3 is TGTGCCAGCAGCAATCTAGCGGGGGGACGCACAGATACGCAGTATTTT. It is translated as CASSNLAGGRTDTQYF.

V usage is TRBV2 and J usage is TRBJ1-2; possibly TRBD1 for D (5 bases). Germline-derived CDR1 and CDR2 are SNHLY and FYNNEI. Trimming shortened V by 2 bases and J by 4 bases, and 11 bases separated the two germline ends. The CDR3 is 14 amino acids. For the CDR3, the DNA is TGTGCCAGCAGTGAATGGTCAGGGAGCTATGGCTACACCTTC. Its translation is CASSEWSGSYGYTF.

The V call is TRBV9, the J call TRBJ2-2; 10 nucleotides match TRBD1. The CDR3 is 15 residues long. J lost 6 bases, V lost 2 bases, and 4 bases had no gene match. CDR1 is SGDLS, CDR2 YYNGEE, per germline. The CDR3 region is CASSVGQGVSGELFF. The CDR3 nucleotides are TGTGCCAGCAGCGTCGGACAGGGGGTTTCCGGGGAGCTGTTTTTT.

The CDR3 here is CAISESLAGGHTDTQYF. The CDR3 DNA sequence: TGTGCCATCAGTGAGTCCCTAGCGGGGGGGCACACAGATACGCAGTATTTT. V gene TRBV10-3 combines with J gene TRBJ2-3, with 12 bases aligning to TRBD2. V dropped 0 bases and J dropped 2; count of bases not matched to a gene: 3. Germline assignment: CDR1 ENHRY and CDR2 SYGVKD. This CDR3 region has 17 residues.

This clone appeared a few times. The genes are TRBV30 and TRBJ1-6; 8 nucleotides match TRBD1. V dropped 2 bases and J dropped 0; count of bases not matched to a gene: 9. Per germline, CDR1 GTSNPN and CDR2 SVGIG (reference sequence). The CDR3 covers 18 residues. The CDR3 bases are TGTGCCTGGAGTCCCTCTCGGACAGGGAGCTCCTATAATTCACCCCTCCACTTT. It yields the protein CAWSPSRTGSSYNSPLHF.

A note on this clone: The same CDR3 can be traced to other DNA sequences in this sample. This chain uses TRBV19 with TRBJ1-1; D is undetermined. CDR1 LNHDA and CDR2 SQIVND come from the germline V gene (reference sequence). The CDR3 is 13 residues long. V lost 5 bases and J 0 bases, leaving 7 bases between the germline ends. DNA for the CDR3: TGTGCCAGTAGTTCAGGATTGAACACTGAAGCTTTCTTT. It encodes CASSSGLNTEAFF. Filled out from reference TRBV19 and TRBJ1-1, the complete variable domain reads DGGITQSPKYLFRKEGQNVTLSCEQNLNHDAMYWYRQDPGQGLRLIYYSQIVNDFQKGDIAEGYSVSREKKESFPLTVTSAQKNPTAFYLCASSSGLNTEAFFGQGTRLTVV.

This clone was recorded only once. V and J are TRBV18 and TRBJ2-2; 7 bases line up with TRBD2. The CDR3 runs 18 residues. CDR1 KGHSH and CDR2 LQKENI come from the germline V gene. Trimming took 3 bases from V and 2 from J; bases not matched to a gene: 12. The CDR3 protein is CASSPFISLADNTGELFF. DNA of the CDR3: TGTGCCAGCTCACCTTTTATATCCCTAGCGGATAACACCGGGGAGCTGTTTTTT.

The chain links TRBV6-5 to TRBJ1-4; TRBD1 matches 10 bases. Losses at the gene ends were 2 bases for V and 8 bases for J; bases not matched to a gene: 8. CDR1 and CDR2 (germline): MNHEY, SVGAGI. The CDR3 covers 16 residues. CDR3 loop: CASSYRTGGGKEKLFF. CDR3 nucleotide sequence: TGTGCCAGCAGTTACCGGACAGGGGGGGGGAAAGAAAAACTGTTTTTT.

The CDR3, as DNA: TGTGCCATCAGTGCCGGGGACAACACAATGAACACTGAAGCTTTCTTT. Translation: CAISAGDNTMNTEAFF. The chain employs TRBV10-3 and TRBJ1-1, with a possible D match to TRBD1 (6 bases). Germline V lookup: CDR1 ENHRY, CDR2 SYGVKD. The CDR3 runs 16 residues. Trimming left V 4 bases short and J 0 bases short, with 15 bases between.